The 21 T cell receptor beta chains reported below all come from one sample, sequenced in a study of blood T cell repertoires in COVID-19. Only in-frame clones appear in the TCRdb table, and some are missing; sequencing was by immunoSEQ multiplex PCR. The sample includes some 53,000 clones, 70% to 90% seen only once; the top ten take 12% to 15%. The sample taken for sequencing was peripheral blood. These receptors were obtained from a man between 65 and 85 years old with acute or convalescent COVID-19.

The chain uses TRBV27 and TRBJ1-5, with 7 bases fitting TRBD1. This CDR3 is built from 13 residues. The germline V gene encodes CDR1 MNHEY and CDR2 SMNVEV (reference sequence). V dropped 6 bases and J dropped 4; count of bases not matched to a gene: 3. The CDR3 DNA reads TGTGCCAGCAGCCCACAGGGGAATCAGCCCCAGCATTTT. Protein sequence: CASSPQGNQPQHF.

The chain employs TRBV4-3 and TRBJ2-7, with 12 bases that match TRBD2. With 3 bases clipped from V and 0 bases from J, the junction kept 3 bases outside the gene matches. The CDR3 is 16 amino acids. CDR1 and CDR2 from the germline V gene are LGHNA and YSLEER. DNA for the CDR3: TGCGCCAGCAGCCAGTCGGGACTAGCGGGCTCCTACGAGCAGTACGTC. It codes for CASSQSGLAGSYEQYV.

CDR3 DNA: TGTGCCAGCACCATCGGCGCGGGCCGGGACTTATACAATGAGCAGTTCTTC. Translated: CASTIGAGRDLYNEQFF. This sequence joins TRBV27 and TRBJ2-1; D is possibly TRBD2 (6 bases). There are 17 residues in the CDR3. Trimming cost V 7 bases and J 4 bases, with 23 bases left between them. Germline assignment: CDR1 MNHEY and CDR2 SMNVEV (reference sequence).

This clone occurred a few times. This chain uses TRBV7-9 with TRBJ2-1; D might be TRBD1 (6 bases). This CDR3 has 16 residues. Germline V CDR1 and CDR2: SEHNR, FQNEAQ (reference sequence). With 6 bases removed from V and 7 bases from J, the gap between germline ends came to 22 bases. This CDR3 is CASSKLQGGKRNEQFF. The CDR3 coding sequence is TGTGCCAGCAGTAAACTACAGGGTGGAAAGAGAAATGAGCAGTTCTTC.

This chain links TRBV9 with TRBJ2-5, with TRBD2 matching over 9 bases. The trim removed 4 bases at V and 1 base at J, leaving 14 bases unmatched. Germline V gene sequence: CDR1 SGDLS, CDR2 YYNGEE. The CDR3 spans 18 residues. The CDR3 bases are TGTGCCAGCAGCCCAGAGGGTAGGCGGGGGGGCCTCCAAGAGACCCAGTACTTC. Translated, it gives CASSPEGRRGGLQETQYF.

The V and J genes are TRBV6-2 or TRBV6-3 and TRBJ1-4; the match to TRBD1 covers 9 bases. Unmatched junction bases numbered 10, after V lost 4 bases and J lost 10 bases. From germline, CDR1 is MNHEY and CDR2 SVGEGT. The CDR3 runs to 15 residues. CDR3 nucleotides: TGTGCCAGCAGTTCCCTCGGGACAGGGTCTGGAAAACTGTTTTTT. It yields the protein CASSSLGTGSGKLFF.

The chain links TRBV18 to TRBJ2-2, with D perhaps matching TRBD1 (6 bases). Trimming took off 4 bases at V and 1 base at J, with 10 bases between the two ends. The germline gives CDR1 KGHSH, CDR2 LQKENI. CDR3 size: 15 residues. CDR3 amino acids: CASSRTALNTGELFF. CDR3 coding DNA: TGTGCCAGCTCACGGACAGCCCTGAACACCGGGGAGCTGTTTTTT.

This chain connects TRBV5-1 to TRBJ1-4; D remains unclear. Germline loops: CDR1 SGHRS, CDR2 YFSETQ. V was clipped by 2 bases and J by 5 bases, with 4 bases between them. The CDR3 is 12 residues long. In DNA, the CDR3 is TGCGCCAGCAGCTTATCGAATGAAAAACTGTTTTTT. Amino acids: CASSLSNEKLFF. The variable domain in full, completed from reference TRBV5-1 and TRBJ1-4, reads KAGVTQTPRYLIKTRGQQVTLSCSPISGHRSVSWYQQTPGQGLQFLFEYFSETQRNKGNFPGRFSGRQFSNSRSEMNVSTLELGDSALYLCASSLSNEKLFFGSGTQLSVL.

The rearrangement joins TRBV28 to TRBJ2-1, with 9 positions matching TRBD1. With V trimmed by 5 bases and J by 8 bases, 10 bases remained unmatched. Germline CDR1 MDHEN, CDR2 SYDVKM. The CDR3 length is 15 residues. CDR3 amino acids: CASSLPGDRVDEQFF. DNA for the CDR3: TGTGCCAGCAGTCTCCCTGGGGACAGGGTGGATGAGCAGTTCTTC.

The chain employs TRBV19 and TRBJ2-1, with 7 bases that match TRBD2. Germline V CDR1 and CDR2: LNHDA, SQIVND (reference sequence). J was trimmed by 5 bases and V by 6 bases; bases with no gene match: 13. The CDR3 length is 16 residues. The CDR3 loop reads CASRREGLPRNNEQFF. CDR3 in DNA: TGTGCCAGTAGGAGGGAGGGACTACCTCGCAACAATGAGCAGTTCTTC.

This chain connects TRBV3-1 (or the pseudogene TRBV3-2) to TRBJ1-5; no clear D. Germline V gives CDR1 LGHDT, CDR2 YNNKEL (reference sequence). The CDR3 sequence is 15 residues long. The V gene lost 2 bases and the J gene lost 2 bases, with 10 bases spanning the gap. The CDR3 is CASSQRPGGNQPQHF. CDR3 DNA sequence: TGTGCCAGCAGCCAACGTCCGGGTGGCAATCAGCCCCAGCATTTT.

This chain links TRBV28 with TRBJ2-3; D is uncertain. The CDR3 loop spans 15 amino acids. Trimming took off 4 bases at V and 0 bases at J, with 11 bases between the two ends. Germline V lookup: CDR1 MDHEN, CDR2 SYDVKM. CDR3 bases: TGTGCCAGCAGTTACATTGGAGATAGCACAGATACGCAGTATTTT. Amino acids: CASSYIGDSTDTQYF. Full variable domain (rest looked up from reference TRBV28 and TRBJ2-3): DVKVTQSSRYLVKRTGEKVFLECVQDMDHENMFWYRQDPGLGLRLIYFSYDVKMKEKGDIPEGYSVSREKKERFSLILESASTNQTSMYLCASSYIGDSTDTQYFGPGTRLTVL.

V and J are TRBV5-6 and TRBJ1-6, with D uncertain. Looked up from germline, CDR1 is SGHDT and CDR2 is YYEEEE. The CDR3 is 16 amino acids. V lost 4 bases and J lost 0, with 11 bases in between. CDR3 in amino acids: CASSQQPNSYNSPLHF. DNA of the CDR3: TGTGCCAGCAGCCAACAGCCAAACTCCTATAATTCACCCCTCCACTTT.

In DNA form, the CDR3 reads TGTGCCAGCAGATCGGACACTACTGCTGGAAACACCATATATTTT. Its protein product is CASRSDTTAGNTIYF. The chain couples TRBV6-6 to TRBJ1-3; TRBD1 might be the D (5 bases). V was pared by 6 bases and J by 2 bases, with 14 bases between. The CDR3 consists of 15 residues. In germline, CDR1 is MNHNY, CDR2 SVGAGI (reference sequence).

V gene TRBV29-1 combines with J gene TRBJ2-7, with D tentatively TRBD2 (5 bases). The CDR3 has 13 residues. Germline-derived CDR1 and CDR2 are SQVTM and ANQGSEA. The V and J ends lost 6 bases and 2 bases respectively, with 14 bases between them. The CDR3 here is CSVAHRGAYEQYF. As DNA, the CDR3 is TGCAGCGTCGCCCACCGGGGTGCCTACGAGCAGTACTTC.

The chain is built from TRBV6-6 and TRBJ1-5; D is ambiguous. Germline V gene data show CDR1 as MNHNY and CDR2 as SVGAGI (reference sequence). This CDR3 contains 11 residues. The V and J ends lost 6 bases and 10 bases respectively, with 10 bases between them. The CDR3 DNA is TGTGCCAGCAGAACGGAGCGTCCCCAGCATTTT. It translates to CASRTERPQHF.

The J gene is TRBJ2-3, the V gene TRBV27; a weak D match, TRBD2 (5 bases). The CDR3 sequence is 13 residues long. Germline CDR1 MNHEY, CDR2 SMNVEV (reference sequence). V dropped 6 bases and J dropped 2 bases, with 9 bases sitting between them. The chain's CDR3 is CASSLGDTDTQYF. CDR3 DNA sequence: TGTGCCAGCAGCCTCGGGGACACAGATACGCAGTATTTT.

This clone was detected only a few times. The chain couples TRBV12-3 or TRBV12-4 to TRBJ2-5; D is possibly TRBD1 (6 bases). The CDR3 length is 12 residues. Trimming left V 4 bases short and J 3 bases short, with 6 bases between. Here the CDR3 DNA reads TGTGCCAGCAGTTCAGGGGAAGAGACCCAGTACTTC. It translates to CASSSGEETQYF.

The V gene is TRBV4-2, the J gene TRBJ1-5; maybe TRBD1 (6 bases). The germline V gene encodes CDR1 LGHNA and CDR2 YNFKEQ. V shed 0 bases and J shed 5 bases, with 14 bases lying between them. The CDR3 has 16 amino acids. The DNA of the CDR3 is TGTGCCAGCAGCCAAGACCCCCAGGGGATGTATCAGCCCCAGCATTTT. This codes for CASSQDPQGMYQPQHF.

The chain employs TRBV14 and TRBJ1-2; the D gene is possibly TRBD1 (6 bases). Germline-derived CDR1 and CDR2 are SGHDN and FVKESK. There are 13 residues in the CDR3. V was shortened by 4 bases and J by 6 bases, with 12 bases between the two germline ends. The CDR3 loop is CASSRQGMDGYTF. The CDR3 bases are TGTGCCAGCAGCCGGCAGGGGATGGATGGCTACACCTTC.

The chain recombines TRBV3-1 (or the pseudogene TRBV3-2) with TRBJ2-2; D is unresolved. Trimming removed 3 bases at V and 4 bases at J, with 9 bases between. Germline assignment: CDR1 LGHDT and CDR2 YNNKEL (reference sequence). The CDR3 spans 14 residues. CDR3 sequence (DNA): TGTGCCAGCAGCCACTTAGGCGGCACCGGGGAGCTGTTTTTT. Translation gives CASSHLGGTGELFF.